This TCR beta chain was observed in a study of blood T cells in healthy people across ages (dated by TCRdb to 2015 to 2017). Study-level background: In model experiments, roughly one uniquely barcoded TCR beta cDNA molecule per two T cells was captured by template switching. The donors were divided into four age groups: young (average about 15 years), middle-aged (over 35), aged (around 59) and long-lived (82). Two additional independent replicas of 1 million unique cDNA reads from the same blood draw were analyzed for two donors (one aged 18 to 30 and one aged 80 or older). To avoid experimental bias, donors of different ages were randomly spread across the sequencing lanes. The study measured age-related changes in TCR beta repertoire diversity using deep sequencing normalized with unique cDNA molecular identifiers. Study-level results and caveats: Estimates of total diversity based on one million sequenced T cells were considered lower bounds and underestimates. The CMV infection status of donors was not known, potentially confounding age-related changes in expanded clonotypes. Since profiling was done on bulk unsorted PBMCs, naive and antigen-experienced compartments could not be conclusively compared. Observed TCR beta diversity per million T cells fell roughly linearly with age, and a significant reduction was already apparent by age roughly 40. Compared with the aged group, the long-lived group had more naive CD4+ T cells, fewer expanded clones and increased TCR diversity, suggesting age selection. There was a strong correlation between observed TCR beta diversity and the percentage of naive T cells measured by flow cytometry.

As for this clonotype: It lacks a known antigen. No base-level quality is on record; no much larger clone is a single base apart.

V lost 7 bases and J lost 5 bases, and the count of bases not matched to a germline gene is 8. The CDR3 contains 15 residues, cysteine and phenylalanine counted. The entry retains the CDR3 DNA only, 45 bases that are in frame from base 1. The receptor library was made with 5' RACE. Instrument on record: Illumina HiSeq 2500. A second PCR of roughly 6 to 12 cycles was performed with a sample-barcoded 5' primer and a J-beta primer mix. A template-switch 5' adaptor carrying 12 random nucleotides introduced a unique molecular identifier onto each TCR beta cDNA molecule. At least 3 million CDR3-containing paired-end reads were obtained from each sample. First-strand cDNA synthesis was performed from all RNA using the Mint cDNA synthesis kit, with priming by a TRBC-specific oligonucleotide. All cDNA was treated with uracil-DNA glycosylase and then went through a first 18-cycle PCR with the universal primers M1SS and BC2_uni_R. Concerning the study's data processing: Normalization of each sample was performed by random selection of 1 million high-quality reads, each carrying a distinct molecular identifier. Instead of being binned into consensus sequences, reads that shared molecular identifiers were thrown out. MiTCR, set to a Q25 quality threshold and the strictest error-elimination algorithm, was used for CDR3 identification, clonotype clustering and error correction. A nonparametric unseen species model with Euler transformation was used to estimate a lower bound on total TCR beta diversity. The raw public reads went through TCRdb reprocessing: fastp at Q25, MiXCR clone calling, in-frame beta chains kept. Entries are consolidated by CDR3 protein sequence, retaining the most common genes and DNA. TCRdb's processing, not the study's, gives the V and J calls here. The sample records about 400,000 distinct CDR3 sequences, approximately 51% of which are singletons. The ten largest make up around 50% of the sample.

The 40 or so donors, aged about 6 to 95 years, were systemically healthy Caucasian individuals from Russia. Each donor gave ten milliliters of peripheral blood, collected into EDTA-treated Vacutainer tubes. PBMCs were isolated by Ficoll-Paque density-gradient centrifugation, with at least 6 million obtained per sample. Trizol reagent was used to extract total RNA from PBMCs, with at least 5 micrograms per sample. For every donor, an aliquot of PBMCs went through flow cytometry to measure the percentages of naive CD45RAhigh/CD27high T cells. Sequencing used blood. Rearrangement joined TRBV12-3 or TRBV12-4 to TRBJ1-5, and TRBD1 matches 10 of the central bases. The sequence was obtained from a man in his 60s in good health. CDR3 protein: CASILRDRGHQPQHF. The nucleotides read TGTGCCAGCATTCTCCGGGACAGGGGTCATCAGCCCCAGCATTTT.